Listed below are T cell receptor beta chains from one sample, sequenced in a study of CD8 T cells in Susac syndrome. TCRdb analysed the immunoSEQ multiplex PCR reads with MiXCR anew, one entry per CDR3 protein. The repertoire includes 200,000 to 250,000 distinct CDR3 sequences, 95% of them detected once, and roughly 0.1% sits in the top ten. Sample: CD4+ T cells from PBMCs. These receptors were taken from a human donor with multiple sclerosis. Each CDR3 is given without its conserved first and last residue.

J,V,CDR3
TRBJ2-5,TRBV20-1,SARDSGTQY
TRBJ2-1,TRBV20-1,SARDRLAGSNEQF
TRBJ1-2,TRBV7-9,ASSAGTDVYGYT
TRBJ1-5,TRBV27,ASSVQGNYQPQH
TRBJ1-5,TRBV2,ASTSGKSNQPQH
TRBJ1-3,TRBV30,AWSLWGTGNTIY
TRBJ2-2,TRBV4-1,ASSRRSTGELF
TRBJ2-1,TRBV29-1,SALTGGYNEQF
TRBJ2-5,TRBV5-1,ASSLVTLQETQY
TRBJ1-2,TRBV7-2,ASSLGTGFNYGYT